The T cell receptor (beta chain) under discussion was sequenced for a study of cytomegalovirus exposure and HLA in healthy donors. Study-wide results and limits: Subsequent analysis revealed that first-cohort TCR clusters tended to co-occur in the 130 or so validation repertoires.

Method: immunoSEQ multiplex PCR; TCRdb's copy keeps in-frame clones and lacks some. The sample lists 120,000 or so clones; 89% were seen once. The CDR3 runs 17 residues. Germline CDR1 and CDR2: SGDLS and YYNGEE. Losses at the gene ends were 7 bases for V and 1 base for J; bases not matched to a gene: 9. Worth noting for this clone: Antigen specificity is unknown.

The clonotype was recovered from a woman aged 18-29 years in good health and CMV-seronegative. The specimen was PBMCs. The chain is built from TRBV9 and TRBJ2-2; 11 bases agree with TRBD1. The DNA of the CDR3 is TGTGCCAGCGGGAAAGGACAGGGGGCGAGGAACACCGGGGAGCTGTTTTTT. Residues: CASGKGQGARNTGELFF.